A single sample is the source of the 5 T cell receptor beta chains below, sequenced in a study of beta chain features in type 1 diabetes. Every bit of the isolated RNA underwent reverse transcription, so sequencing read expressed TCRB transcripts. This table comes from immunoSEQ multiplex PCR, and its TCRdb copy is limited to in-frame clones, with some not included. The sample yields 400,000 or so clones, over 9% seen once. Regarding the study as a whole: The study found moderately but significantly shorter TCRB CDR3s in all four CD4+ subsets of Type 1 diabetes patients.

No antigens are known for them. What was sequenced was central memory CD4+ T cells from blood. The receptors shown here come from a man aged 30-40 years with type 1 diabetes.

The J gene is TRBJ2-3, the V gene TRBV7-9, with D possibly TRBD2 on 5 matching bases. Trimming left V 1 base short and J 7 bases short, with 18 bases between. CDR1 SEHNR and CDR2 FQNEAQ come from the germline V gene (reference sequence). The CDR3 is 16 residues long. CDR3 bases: TGTGCCAGCAGCTTAGTAGTTGGGCTAGCTCAAAATACGCAGTATTTT. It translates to CASSLVVGLAQNTQYF.

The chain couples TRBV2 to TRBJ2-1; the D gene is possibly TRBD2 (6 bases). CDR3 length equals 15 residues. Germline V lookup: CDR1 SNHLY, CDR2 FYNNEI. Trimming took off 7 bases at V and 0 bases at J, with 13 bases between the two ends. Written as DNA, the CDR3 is TGTGCCAGCATCGAGGACGGGAGCTCCTACAATGAGCAGTTCTTC. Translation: CASIEDGSSYNEQFF.

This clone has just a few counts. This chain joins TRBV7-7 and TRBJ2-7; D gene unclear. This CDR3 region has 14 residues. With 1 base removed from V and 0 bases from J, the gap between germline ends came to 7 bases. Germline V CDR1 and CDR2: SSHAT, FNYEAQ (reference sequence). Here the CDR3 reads CASSLGPTSYEQYF. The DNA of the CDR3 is TGTGCCAGCAGCTTAGGACCGACCTCCTACGAGCAGTACTTC.

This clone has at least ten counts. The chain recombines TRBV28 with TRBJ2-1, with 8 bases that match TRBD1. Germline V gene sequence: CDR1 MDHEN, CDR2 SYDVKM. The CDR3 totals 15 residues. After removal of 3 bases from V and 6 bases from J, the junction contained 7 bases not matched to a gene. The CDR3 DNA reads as TGTGCCAGCAGTTTGGGGCAGGGGGCATCCAATGAGCAGTTCTTC. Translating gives CASSLGQGASNEQFF.

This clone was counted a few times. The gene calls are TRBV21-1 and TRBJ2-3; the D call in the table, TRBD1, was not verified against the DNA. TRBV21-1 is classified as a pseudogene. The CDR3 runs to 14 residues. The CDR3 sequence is CASSKGAITDTQYF. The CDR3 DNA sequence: TGTGCCAGCAGCAAAGGGGCAATCACAGATACGCAGTATTTT.